This TCR beta chain was profiled in a study of metastatic and nonmetastatic thyroid tumors. Study-wide background: The study looked at repertoires side by side in blood and in tumor or nodule tissue from malignant and benign thyroid patients. Study-wide results and limits: Benign nodules reportedly had significantly lower TCR beta diversity than malignant thyroid tumors in blood and tumor.

As handled by the study authors: What underpinned the distant-metastasis classifier for papillary thyroid cancer was the set of CDR3 differences across clinicopathological groups. TCRdb ran MiXCR on the PCR reads. The V and J calls reflect TCRdb's pipeline rather than the authors' work. Here the sample spans about 15,000 clones, roughly 34% being singletons. The V gene's germline CDR1 is SQVTM and CDR2 ANQGSEA. The V and J ends lost 6 bases and 3 bases, in that order; junction bases with no gene match: 6. The CDR3 contains 14 residues. Not a single patient had been given any form of treatment at any point before undergoing thyroid surgery. This clone was observed many times. The antigen is unknown. This could be a read error, since a much larger clone is one nucleotide away. Within the sample, other DNA sequences also encode this same CDR3.

The source material was tumor tissue. The V and J genes are TRBV29-1 and TRBJ1-3; 9 nucleotides align to TRBD1. The origin of this receptor is a male donor with papillary thyroid cancer or a benign thyroid nodule (not recorded which). Some clones in this sample may be carry-over from other donors' samples. CDR3 in amino acids: CSVAGQGSGNTIYF. CDR3 sequence (DNA): TGCAGCGTCGCAGGACAGGGGAGTGGAAACACCATATATTTT.